A selection of T cell receptor beta chains follows, all from one sample in a study of Graves' ophthalmopathy and Graves' hyperthyroidism. TCRdb redid the calling of the multiplex PCR reads with MiXCR, one entry per CDR3 protein. The data contain around 1,200,000 distinct CDR3 sequences, approximately 35% of them seen just once; the ten biggest clones take up around 10%. Sequencing used peripheral blood or thyroid tissue (not recorded which). The receptors shown here come from an adult man with Graves' hyperthyroidism. CDR3s include the opening cysteine and the closing phenylalanine or tryptophan. Fields, in order: clone size, J gene, CDR3 length, D gene, V gene, CDR3 DNA, CDR3 protein. D genes are given only for firm matches. A row's size may be missing; if present it is once, few, many or a size class.

-,TRBJ2-2,15,-,TRBV7-2,TGTGCCAGCGCCTTCTCACAGGGTAACACCGGGGAGCTGTTTTTT,CASAFSQGNTGELFF
-,TRBJ2-7,17,TRBD2,TRBV10-3,TGTGCCAGCAGCGGGAGAGGGGGATTAGCGGGATACTACGAGCAGTACTTC,CASSGRGGLAGYYEQYF
-,TRBJ2-5,14,TRBD1,TRBV29-1,TGCAGCGTTGGGGGACAGGGGGCGGTAGGGACCCAGTACTTC,CSVGGQGAVGTQYF
many,TRBJ1-1,13,-,TRBV9,TGTGCCAGCAGCGAGGGGCCCAACACTGAAGCTTTCTTT,CASSEGPNTEAFF
many,TRBJ1-1,13,TRBD1,TRBV29-1,TGCAGCGTACGACAGGGGGAAGAAACTGAAGCTTTCTTT,CSVRQGEETEAFF
few,TRBJ2-5,15,TRBD2,TRBV5-1,TGCGCCAGCAGAGCTAGCGGGAGATACCAAGAGACCCAGTACTTC,CASRASGRYQETQYF
few,TRBJ2-5,14,TRBD2,TRBV20-1,TGCAGTGCTAACCACAGACTAGCTGTAGAGACCCAGTACTTC,CSANHRLAVETQYF
-,TRBJ1-2,15,-,TRBV5-6,TGTGCCAACAGCTTGCTTGGGGCTTCTAACTATGGCTACACCTTC,CANSLLGASNYGYTF
-,TRBJ2-7,15,TRBD2,TRBV19,TGTGCCAGTAGTTTCGCCGGGACTAGCAACTACGAGCAGTACTTC,CASSFAGTSNYEQYF
many,TRBJ2-7,15,TRBD1,TRBV4-1,TGCGCCAGCAGCCGACAGGGGGATGGGTCCTACGAGCAGTACTTC,CASSRQGDGSYEQYF
many,TRBJ2-2,14,-,TRBV12-3/TRBV12-4,TGTGCCAGCAGTTTCCCAGGGCTCACCGGGGAGCTGTTTTTT,CASSFPGLTGELFF
-,TRBJ1-2,13,-,TRBV15,TGTGCCACCAGCAGGGAGTTAAACTATGGCTACACCTTC,CATSRELNYGYTF
-,TRBJ2-7,15,-,TRBV5-6,TGTGCCAGCAGCTTTGGGACGGATGTAACCTACGAGCAGTACTTC,CASSFGTDVTYEQYF
-,TRBJ2-5,15,TRBD2,TRBV10-3,TGTGCCATCAGAGACACTAGCGGGGGGTTGGAGACCCAGTACTTC,CAIRDTSGGLETQYF
-,TRBJ1-5,14,-,TRBV25-1,TGTGCCAGCTTGTCAGGAAATAGCAATCAGCCCCAGCATTTT,CASLSGNSNQPQHF
many,TRBJ1-5,16,TRBD1,TRBV7-8,TGTGCCAGCAGCTCCGACAGGGGCTATAGCAATCAGCCCCAGCATTTT,CASSSDRGYSNQPQHF
few,TRBJ2-7,15,TRBD2,TRBV7-2,TGTGCCAGCAGCACGACTAGCGGGGCGATCTACGAGCAGTACTTC,CASSTTSGAIYEQYF
-,TRBJ1-1,14,-,TRBV10-3,TGTGCCAGCTCGTTACAGGAAAAGAACACTGAAGCTTTCTTT,CASSLQEKNTEAFF
-,TRBJ1-2,13,TRBD1,TRBV7-7,TGTGCCAGCAGCGCCCGGACAGGGAATGGCTACACCTTC,CASSARTGNGYTF
once,TRBJ1-3,15,-,TRBV7-2,TGTGCCAGCAGCTTAGGGCTTCGCTCTGGAAACACCATATATTTT,CASSLGLRSGNTIYF
few,TRBJ2-7,17,TRBD1,TRBV5-6,TGTGCCAGCAGCATTACAATCCAGGGGGTCCCCTCCTACGAGCAGTACTTC,CASSITIQGVPSYEQYF
few,TRBJ1-3,13,-,TRBV25-1,TGTGCCAGCAGCCAACCCGGGGGGAACACCATATATTTT,CASSQPGGNTIYF
-,TRBJ2-7,14,TRBD2,TRBV30,TGTGCCTGGAGTCGTCTAGCGGGGGGGCGCGAGCAGTACTTC,CAWSRLAGGREQYF
few,TRBJ1-4,12,-,TRBV4-1,TGTGCCAGCAGCCTCAGGGATGAAAAACTGTTTTTT,CASSLRDEKLFF
few,TRBJ2-7,15,-,TRBV7-2,TGTGCCAGCAGCCAAGAATTGGGGCCTGAGGCAGTATTTTACTTC,CASSQELGPEAVFYF
-,TRBJ1-2,16,-,TRBV6-5,TGTGCCAGCAGTTACTCGGATGTAGCAAACCCCTATGGCTACACCTTC,CASSYSDVANPYGYTF
-,TRBJ1-1,13,-,TRBV30,TGTGCCTGGAGTGTGATCATGAACACTGAAGCTTTCTTT,CAWSVIMNTEAFF
few,TRBJ2-5,16,TRBD2,TRBV4-1,TGCGCCAGCAGCCCTTCTCTAGCGGGAGAGGAGGAGACCCAGTACTTC,CASSPSLAGEEETQYF
-,TRBJ2-7,11,-,TRBV9,TGTGCCAGCAGCCAAGGGGCACAGCGGTACTTC,CASSQGAQRYF
-,TRBJ2-5,13,-,TRBV7-9,TGTGCCAGCAGTTATCCTCGAATGAGAACCCAGTACTTC,CASSYPRMRTQYF
many,TRBJ1-5,15,-,TRBV10-3,TGTGCCATCAGTGCCTCAGGGGCTGGGAATCAGCCCCAGCATTTT,CAISASGAGNQPQHF
few,TRBJ2-5,14,TRBD2,TRBV9,TGTGCCAGCAGCCCCAACGGGGGGCAAGAGACCCAGTACTTC,CASSPNGGQETQYF
-,TRBJ1-6,15,TRBD1,TRBV12-3/TRBV12-4,TGTGCCAGCAGTTTGATAGGGACAGGGAAATCACCCCTCCACTTT,CASSLIGTGKSPLHF
many,TRBJ2-5,12,-,TRBV28,TGTGCCAGCAGGGGGAAGGTAGAGACCCAGTACTTC,CASRGKVETQYF
-,TRBJ2-5,15,-,TRBV9,TGTGCCAGCAGCCCACGGACAGCCCCAAGTGAGACCCAGTACTTC,CASSPRTAPSETQYF
-,TRBJ1-1,13,-,TRBV27,TGTGCCAGCAGTTTATTTAGGAGCACTGAAGCTTTCTTT,CASSLFRSTEAFF
-,TRBJ2-7,16,-,TRBV7-2,TGTGCCAGCAGCCCCCGGGTGGCGGGTTGGGCCTACGAGCAGTACTTC,CASSPRVAGWAYEQYF
many,TRBJ2-7,14,-,TRBV29-1,TGCAGCGTTGCCGGGACACAGAGCTCCTACGAGCAGTACTTC,CSVAGTQSSYEQYF
-,TRBJ1-1,12,-,TRBV10-3,TGTGCCATCAGTGATGTCGACACTGAAGCTTTCTTT,CAISDVDTEAFF
many,TRBJ2-5,14,-,TRBV5-8,TGTGCCAGCACTCCCGGGAGTAGGCCAGAGACCCAGTACTTC,CASTPGSRPETQYF
few,TRBJ2-7,13,-,TRBV27,TGTGCCAGCAGTTTTGGGCTGTCGGCCGAGCAGTACTTC,CASSFGLSAEQYF
-,TRBJ2-7,15,TRBD1,TRBV14,TGTGCCAGCAGCCCAAACCAGGGGGCCCCCTACGAGCAGTACTTC,CASSPNQGAPYEQYF
once,TRBJ2-5,15,TRBD2,TRBV24-1,TGTGCCACCAGTGCTACTAGCGGGAGTATGGAGACCCAGTACTTC,CATSATSGSMETQYF
-,TRBJ2-7,15,-,TRBV11-2,TGTGCCAGCAGCTTAGATCCCGCAGTTGCCTACGAGCAGTACTTC,CASSLDPAVAYEQYF
many,TRBJ2-7,13,TRBD1,TRBV7-9,TGTGCCTCAGCAGGACAGGGGGGCGACGAGCAGTACTTC,CASAGQGGDEQYF
-,TRBJ1-5,14,TRBD1,TRBV6-5,TGTGCCAGCAGTTACCAGGGGGTAAATCAGCCCCAGCATTTT,CASSYQGVNQPQHF
many,TRBJ2-2,14,-,TRBV9,TGTGCCAGCAGCCCCAGGGGGAACACCGGGGAGCTGTTTTTT,CASSPRGNTGELFF
-,TRBJ2-7,15,TRBD2,TRBV25-1,TGTGCCAGCTCACCACTGCCTAGCGGGAGTGACGAGCAGTACTTC,CASSPLPSGSDEQYF
-,TRBJ2-3,16,TRBD2,TRBV5-1,TGCGCCAGCAGCTTGCAAACTAGCGGGGCCACAGATACGCAGTATTTT,CASSLQTSGATDTQYF
many,TRBJ1-1,14,TRBD1,TRBV19,TGTGCCAGTAGCCAAAGGGACAGGGTTGTTAAAGCTTTCTTT,CASSQRDRVVKAFF
-,TRBJ1-5,15,TRBD1,TRBV6-5,TGTGCCAGTTTTCGGGACAGCAATAGCAATCAGCCCCAGCATTTT,CASFRDSNSNQPQHF
many,TRBJ1-1,17,-,TRBV7-6,TGTGCCAGCAGCTTACGTGCGGGGCGGACGGTGAACACTGAAGCTTTCTTT,CASSLRAGRTVNTEAFF